The T cell receptor (beta chain) under discussion was sequenced for a study of technical replicates of blood from several donors. Data came from immunoSEQ multiplex PCR; TCRdb stores just in-frame clones and leaves some out. In the table there are about 84,000 clones, roughly 98% of which are singletons. This CDR3 is 19 amino acids long. Germline V gene lookup returns CDR1 MNHNS and CDR2 SASEGT. V lost 0 bases to trimming and J lost 1 base, with 19 bases between them. The specimen was T cells isolated from PBMCs. The TCR was taken from a human donor in good health. V gene TRBV6-1 combines with J gene TRBJ1-5; D gene uncertain. CDR3 sequence reads: CASSEANREAWGSNQPQHF. CDR3 nucleotides: TGTGCCAGCAGTGAAGCCAATAGGGAGGCGTGGGGAAGCAATCAGCCCCAGCATTTT.